This T cell receptor beta chain originates from a study of blood T cell repertoires in COVID-19. For the study at large: Acute and convalescent COVID-19 specimens originated in the United States, Italy and Spain.

This clone was seen only a few times. The assay was immunoSEQ multiplex PCR, and TCRdb's table has in-frame clones only and misses some. The data contain about 190,000 clones, roughly 81% of them seen just once; the ten biggest clones take up 4.9%. V was clipped by 3 bases and J by 0 bases, with 14 bases between them. This CDR3 region has 16 residues. Germline V gives CDR1 MNHEY, CDR2 SMNVEV (reference sequence). The sequence derives from a woman over 75 with acute or convalescent COVID-19. Sequencing was performed on peripheral blood. The rearrangement joins TRBV27 to TRBJ1-2; D might be TRBD1 (6 bases). The CDR3 region has the DNA TGTGCCAGCAGTTTTTCAGGGGCCCCTCCTAACTATGGCTACACCTTC. This codes for CASSFSGAPPNYGYTF.